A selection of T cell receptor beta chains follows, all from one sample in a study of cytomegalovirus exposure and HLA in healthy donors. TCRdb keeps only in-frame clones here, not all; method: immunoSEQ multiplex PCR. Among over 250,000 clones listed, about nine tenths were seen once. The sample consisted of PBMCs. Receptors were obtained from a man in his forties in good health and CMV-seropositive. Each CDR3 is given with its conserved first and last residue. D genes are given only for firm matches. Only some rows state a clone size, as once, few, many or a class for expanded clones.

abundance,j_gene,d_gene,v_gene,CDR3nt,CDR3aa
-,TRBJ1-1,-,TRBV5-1,TGCGCCAGCAGGAGGGGGGGGACAAGGAACACTGAAGCTTTCTTT,CASRRGGTRNTEAFF
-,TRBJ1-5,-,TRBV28,TGTGCCAGCAGTTTATCTCGCAGGGGTGCCAATCAGCCCCAGCATTTT,CASSLSRRGANQPQHF
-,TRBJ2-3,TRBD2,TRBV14,TGTGCCAGCAGCCAAGATACGGGGGGGATTCGCACAGATACGCAGTATTTT,CASSQDTGGIRTDTQYF
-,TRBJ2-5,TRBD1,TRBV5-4,TGTGCCAGCAGCTTGACAGGGGGCGGGGAGACCCAGTACTTC,CASSLTGGGETQYF
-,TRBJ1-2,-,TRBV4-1,TGCGCCAGCAGCCAAGCAAACAGGGTGGCCTATGGCTACACCTTC,CASSQANRVAYGYTF
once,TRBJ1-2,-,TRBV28,TGTGCCAGCAGTGTCACCGGACAGAACTATGGCTACACCTTC,CASSVTGQNYGYTF
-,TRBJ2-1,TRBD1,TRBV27,TGTGCCAGCAGTCAGGGGGCGGACATCTACAATGAGCAGTTCTTC,CASSQGADIYNEQFF
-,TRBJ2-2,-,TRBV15,TGTGCCACCAGCCGAAGAGACCAAACGGGTGCCGGGGAGCTGTTTTTT,CATSRRDQTGAGELFF
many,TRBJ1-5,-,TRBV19,TGTGCCAGTGGTGTGGGGGGTAATCAGCCCCAGCATTTT,CASGVGGNQPQHF
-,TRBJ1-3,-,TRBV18,TGTGCCAGCTCGACTCGGGAGGCCTCGGGAAACACCATATATTTT,CASSTREASGNTIYF
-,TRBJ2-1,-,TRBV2,TGTGCCAGCAGGGGTGGGGCAACCCCTGCGGGGAATGAGCAGTTCTTC,CASRGGATPAGNEQFF
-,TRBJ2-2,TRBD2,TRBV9,TGTGCCAGCAGCGACAAGTGGCTAGCGGGAGCCACCGGGGAGCTGTTTTTT,CASSDKWLAGATGELFF
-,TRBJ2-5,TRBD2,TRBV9,TGTGCCAGCAGCGCCAACACGGGACTAGCGGAAGAGACCCAGTACTTC,CASSANTGLAEETQYF
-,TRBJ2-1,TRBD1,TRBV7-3,TGTGCCAGCAGCTCCAGGGGGCGCGAGCAGTTCTTC,CASSSRGREQFF
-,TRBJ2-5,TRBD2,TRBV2,TGTGCCAGCAGTGACCCCCGAGCCAGCGGGAGTGGGAAGACCCAGTACTTC,CASSDPRASGSGKTQYF
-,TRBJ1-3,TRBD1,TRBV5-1,TGCGCCAGCAGCTTGGAGACAGGGTCGGGAAACACCATATATTTT,CASSLETGSGNTIYF
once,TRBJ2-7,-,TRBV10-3,TGTGCCATTCTGGACAGAGTCTCCTACGAGCAGTACTTC,CAILDRVSYEQYF
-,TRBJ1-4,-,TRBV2,TGTGCCAGCAGTGGTCGTGGGGGGGCTAATGAAAAACTGTTTTTT,CASSGRGGANEKLFF
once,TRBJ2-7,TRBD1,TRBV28,TGTGCCAGCAGTTTCCGGGACAGTGTTACCTACGAGCAGTACTTC,CASSFRDSVTYEQYF
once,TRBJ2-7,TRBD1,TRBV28,TGTGCCAGCACTTTACCGGGACAGGGGTTCTACGAGCAGTACTTC,CASTLPGQGFYEQYF